This T cell receptor beta chain was sequenced in a study of CD8 T cells in ankylosing spondylitis. A remark on this clonotype: Its specificity is not known.

Germline lookup yields CDR1 SGHAT and CDR2 FQNNGV. With V trimmed by 0 bases and J by 5 bases, 7 bases remained unmatched. The CDR3 is 17 residues long. One entry per CDR3 protein results from TCRdb running MiXCR on the 5' RACE reads. Of 400,000 or so distinct CDR3 sequences listed, roughly 27% were seen once; the top ten hold 0.75% to 0.9%. Whole-study findings and limits: In the blood and synovial fluid of reactive arthritis, some motif variants had been previously reported. The study identified a TCR beta motif of roughly eight highly homologous variants that appeared characteristic of ankylosing spondylitis blood. Peripheral blood samples showed relatively rare disease-linked clones, and these clones were CD8+.

The TCR comes from a male donor with ankylosing spondylitis. Sequenced: blood, either unsorted or a sorted T cell fraction (not recorded which). This chain connects TRBV11-2 to TRBJ2-2, with TRBD2 identical over 9 bases. The CDR3 sequence is CASSLDSGSVGTGELFF. In nucleotides, the CDR3 is TGTGCCAGCAGCTTAGATAGCGGGAGCGTTGGGACCGGGGAGCTGTTTTTT.